This T cell receptor (beta chain) was found in a study of T cell responses to AZD1222 COVID-19 vaccine. V lost 5 bases and J lost 8, with 16 bases in between. This CDR3 comprises 14 residues. Germline CDR1 MNHEY, CDR2 SVGEGT. Comment on this clone: Its cognate antigen is unknown.

Overall study findings and caveats: Reportedly, close to half of spike-specific TCRs are directed against unmutated variant regions. All repertoire sampling was performed exclusively after the peak T cell response. Clonal diversity may have been underestimated, and the donors were mostly white British, with more females than males.

This table comes from immunoSEQ multiplex PCR, and its TCRdb copy is limited to in-frame clones, with some not included. This table has some 150,000 clones, more than 85% appearing once. The rearrangement joins TRBV6-2 or TRBV6-3 to TRBJ2-1; no firm D call. This sequence was found in an adult in good health. The input for sequencing was peripheral blood, taken on day 0 of AZD1222 vaccination. The CDR3 sequence is CASSQDEVNDEQFF. For the CDR3, the DNA is TGTGCCAGCAGTCAGGATGAGGTGAACGATGAGCAGTTCTTC.